A single sample gave rise to the 3 T cell receptor beta chains below, sequenced in a study of blood T cell repertoires in COVID-19. Assay: immunoSEQ multiplex PCR; the TCRdb copy retains only in-frame clones and omits some. This repertoire shows tens of thousands of clones, roughly 88% found once; its top ten account for roughly 1.2%. Sequencing was carried out using peripheral blood. These receptors all come from a woman aged 60-70 years with acute or convalescent COVID-19.

This chain connects TRBV28 to TRBJ1-6; 7 bases are a match to TRBD1. The length of the CDR3 is 15 residues. Germline CDR1 is MDHEN and CDR2 is SYDVKM. V was clipped by 10 bases and J by 6 bases; unmatched bases: 12. CDR3 sequence (DNA): TGTGCCACCTCAAGGTCCCGACAGGGTAATTCACCCCTCCACTTT. This translates into CATSRSRQGNSPLHF.

This chain uses TRBV30 with TRBJ2-5; 7 bases agree with TRBD2. Germline V lookup: CDR1 GTSNPN, CDR2 SVGIG (reference sequence). The CDR3 loop spans 13 amino acids. The J segment lost 4 bases and the V segment lost 2 bases, leaving 4 bases of the junction unmatched. This CDR3 is CAWSMWGGETQYF. The CDR3 DNA reads as TGTGCCTGGAGTATGTGGGGGGGAGAGACCCAGTACTTC.

Only a few counts were recorded for this clone. The chain is built from TRBV14 and TRBJ1-3; TRBD1 is a possible D gene (6 bases). The CDR3 sequence is 15 residues long. V was cut by 4 bases and J by 0 bases, with 10 bases left in between. Per the germline V gene, CDR1 is SGHDN and CDR2 is FVKESK. CDR3 bases: TGTGCCAGCAGCCGCGGACAGTTCTCTGGAAACACCATATATTTT. It is translated as CASSRGQFSGNTIYF.